This section outlines one T cell receptor (beta chain) sequence together with its context. What it recognizes is unknown. Sequencing used immunoSEQ multiplex PCR; TCRdb keeps in-frame clones, though not all of them. The table shows more than 2,000 clones, with around a quarter occurring only once. This record belongs to a study of T cells in localized non-small cell lung cancer. Broader study findings: Longer overall survival was seen with higher T cell density measured in blood.

Trimming pared 3 bases from V and 8 bases from J, leaving 19 bases between. Germline CDR1 is SGHNT and CDR2 is YENEEA. The CDR3 extends over 15 amino acids. Sequencing used lung tumor tissue, obtained before any cancer treatment. The chain uses TRBV11-3 and TRBJ1-2; D unresolved. This clonotype originated in a woman aged 35-75 years with stage III lung adenocarcinoma. The DNA of the CDR3 is TGTGCCAGCAGCTTTTATTCGGTGGCGGTGGGCGGCTACACCTTC. It codes for CASSFYSVAVGGYTF.